Below, one TCR beta chain is given with its context. Its antigen is currently unknown. The sample has other DNA sequences that encode this CDR3 too. The data were obtained in a study of shared clonotypes between healthy human individuals. Study context: Researchers assigned three CD4 naive, three CD4 memory, two CD8 naive and one CD8 memory plate to each donor.

Study-level points and caveats: Clonotypes not shared had lower generation probabilities than those common to all four donors.

Here immunoSEQ multiplex PCR was the method, and the copy in TCRdb shows in-frame clones only, minus some. The sample includes approximately 320,000 clones, under 80% of them seen just once. This sequence originates from a man younger than 45 in good health. The sample was memory CD4+ T cells sorted from blood. Regarding subset: CD45RA-negative fraction.

CDR3 nucleotide sequence: TGTGCCAGCAGCGCGGGACTAGCGGGATACGAGCAGTACTTC. This translates into CASSAGLAGYEQYF. The chain joins TRBV9 to TRBJ2-7; 13 positions agree with TRBD2. Trimming took 3 bases from V and 4 from J; bases not matched to a gene: 1. This CDR3 comprises 14 residues. The germline CDR1 and CDR2 sequences are SGDLS and YYNGEE. Supplemented by reference TRBV9 and TRBJ2-7, the full variable domain reads DSGVTQTPKHLITATGQRVTLRCSPRSGDLSVYWYQQSLDQGLQFLIQYYNGEERAKGNILERFSAQQFPDLHSELNLSSLELGDSALYFCASSAGLAGYEQYFGPGTRLTVT.